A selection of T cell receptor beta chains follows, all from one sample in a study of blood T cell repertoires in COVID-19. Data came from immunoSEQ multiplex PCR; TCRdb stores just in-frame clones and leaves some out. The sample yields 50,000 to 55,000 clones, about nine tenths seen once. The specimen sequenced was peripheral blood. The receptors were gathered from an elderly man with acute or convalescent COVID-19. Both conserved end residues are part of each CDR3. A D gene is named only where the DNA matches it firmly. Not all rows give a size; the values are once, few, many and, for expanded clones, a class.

cdr3_nt: TGTGCCAGCTCACCACGGCGGCAGGGCTCCTACGAGCAGTACTTC
cdr3_aa: CASSPRRQGSYEQYF
d_call: NA
cdr3_length: 15
v_call: TRBV18
clone_size: NA
j_call: TRBJ2-7

cdr3_nt: TGCGCCAGCAGCTTAGGGACAGCACTTTTGGGCTACACCTTC
cdr3_aa: CASSLGTALLGYTF
d_call: TRBD1
cdr3_length: 14
v_call: TRBV5-1
clone_size: NA
j_call: TRBJ1-2

cdr3_nt: TGTGCCAGTAGTAGCAGGGGAGATACCGGGGAGCTGTTTTTT
cdr3_aa: CASSSRGDTGELFF
d_call: NA
cdr3_length: 14
v_call: TRBV19
clone_size: NA
j_call: TRBJ2-2

cdr3_nt: TGTGCCAGCAGCTTAGATTCAACCTACGAGCAGTACTTC
cdr3_aa: CASSLDSTYEQYF
d_call: NA
cdr3_length: 13
v_call: TRBV11-3
clone_size: NA
j_call: TRBJ2-7

cdr3_nt: TGTGCCAGCAGCTTTGGGAGACAGGGAGGAAACGGCTACACCTTC
cdr3_aa: CASSFGRQGGNGYTF
d_call: TRBD1
cdr3_length: 15
v_call: TRBV13
clone_size: once
j_call: TRBJ1-2

cdr3_nt: TGTGCCAGCAGTTACTCTTGGACAGGGCGGGGCGAGCAGTACTTC
cdr3_aa: CASSYSWTGRGEQYF
d_call: TRBD1
cdr3_length: 15
v_call: TRBV6-6
clone_size: NA
j_call: TRBJ2-7

cdr3_nt: TGTGCCTGGAGTGTACAACAGGGGACCGCCGAGCAGTACTTC
cdr3_aa: CAWSVQQGTAEQYF
d_call: TRBD1
cdr3_length: 14
v_call: TRBV30
clone_size: NA
j_call: TRBJ2-7

cdr3_nt: TGTGCCAGCAGCTTAAGCAGGGGGCGTTACAATGAGCAGTTCTTC
cdr3_aa: CASSLSRGRYNEQFF
d_call: TRBD1
cdr3_length: 15
v_call: TRBV7-3
clone_size: NA
j_call: TRBJ2-1

cdr3_nt: TGTGCCAGCAGCTCGACAGGGACCGGCAATCAGCCCCAGCATTTT
cdr3_aa: CASSSTGTGNQPQHF
d_call: TRBD1
cdr3_length: 15
v_call: TRBV6-2/TRBV6-3
clone_size: NA
j_call: TRBJ1-5

cdr3_nt: TGTGCCAGCAGCCAATCCCTACCCAGCAATCAGCCCCAGCATTTT
cdr3_aa: CASSQSLPSNQPQHF
d_call: NA
cdr3_length: 15
v_call: TRBV3-1/TRBV3-2
clone_size: NA
j_call: TRBJ1-5

cdr3_nt: TGTGCCTGGAGTGATGGATCTAGCGGGACCAGCACAGATACGCAGTATTTT
cdr3_aa: CAWSDGSSGTSTDTQYF
d_call: TRBD2
cdr3_length: 17
v_call: TRBV30
clone_size: NA
j_call: TRBJ2-3

cdr3_nt: TGCGCCAGCAGCCCTAGCGTTATGGGGAAGGCCGGTAATCAGCCCCAGCATTTT
cdr3_aa: CASSPSVMGKAGNQPQHF
d_call: NA
cdr3_length: 18
v_call: TRBV4-3
clone_size: NA
j_call: TRBJ1-5

cdr3_nt: TGTGCCAGCAGCGCCGGGACAGTGGAAGAGACCCAGTACTTC
cdr3_aa: CASSAGTVEETQYF
d_call: TRBD1
cdr3_length: 14
v_call: TRBV9
clone_size: once
j_call: TRBJ2-5

cdr3_nt: TGTGCCAGCAGACTAGCGGGGTCCCACTACAATGAGCAGTTCTTC
cdr3_aa: CASRLAGSHYNEQFF
d_call: TRBD2
cdr3_length: 15
v_call: TRBV14
clone_size: NA
j_call: TRBJ2-1

cdr3_nt: TGTGCCAGCTCCCGTCGACAGGGGGAAATTTCACCCCTCCACTTT
cdr3_aa: CASSRRQGEISPLHF
d_call: TRBD1
cdr3_length: 15
v_call: TRBV18
clone_size: NA
j_call: TRBJ1-6

cdr3_nt: TGTGCCAGCAGGCAAGGGGGGAACACCGGGGAGCTGTTTTTT
cdr3_aa: CASRQGGNTGELFF
d_call: NA
cdr3_length: 14
v_call: TRBV11-2
clone_size: NA
j_call: TRBJ2-2

cdr3_nt: TGCGCCAGCAGCCAAGGGACAGGGAAGTACGAGCAGTACTTC
cdr3_aa: CASSQGTGKYEQYF
d_call: TRBD1
cdr3_length: 14
v_call: TRBV4-3
clone_size: NA
j_call: TRBJ2-7

cdr3_nt: TGCGCCAGCAGCCAAGTTGAGACAGGAAAAAACATTCAGTACTTC
cdr3_aa: CASSQVETGKNIQYF
d_call: NA
cdr3_length: 15
v_call: TRBV4-3
clone_size: NA
j_call: TRBJ2-4

cdr3_nt: TGTGCCAGCACCACGGGGGGGCAGAACACTGAAGCTTTCTTT
cdr3_aa: CASTTGGQNTEAFF
d_call: NA
cdr3_length: 14
v_call: TRBV7-3
clone_size: NA
j_call: TRBJ1-1

cdr3_nt: TGTGCCAGCAGCTTGGGGGACAGGGCGCGGGATCAGCCCCAGCATTTT
cdr3_aa: CASSLGDRARDQPQHF
d_call: TRBD1
cdr3_length: 16
v_call: TRBV7-2
clone_size: few
j_call: TRBJ1-5

cdr3_nt: TGTGCCAGCAGTCCCGCCCTAGCGGGGGACCGGAGGTGGACCCAGTACTTC
cdr3_aa: CASSPALAGDRRWTQYF
d_call: TRBD2
cdr3_length: 17
v_call: TRBV6-6
clone_size: NA
j_call: TRBJ2-5

cdr3_nt: TGTGCCACCCCATGGGCAGGGGGCTTTGACACCGGGGAGCTGTTTTTT
cdr3_aa: CATPWAGGFDTGELFF
d_call: TRBD1
cdr3_length: 16
v_call: TRBV24-1
clone_size: NA
j_call: TRBJ2-2

cdr3_nt: TGTGCCAGCAGCGTAGGGGACAGGGCCTATGGCTACACCTTC
cdr3_aa: CASSVGDRAYGYTF
d_call: TRBD1
cdr3_length: 14
v_call: TRBV9
clone_size: once
j_call: TRBJ1-2

cdr3_nt: TGCGCCAGCAGCTTAGGACAGGGGTTCACTGAAGCTTTCTTT
cdr3_aa: CASSLGQGFTEAFF
d_call: TRBD1
cdr3_length: 14
v_call: TRBV5-1
clone_size: once
j_call: TRBJ1-1

cdr3_nt: TGCGCCAGCAGCAAGGGACAAGGGCGGCCGACAGATACGCAGTATTTT
cdr3_aa: CASSKGQGRPTDTQYF
d_call: NA
cdr3_length: 16
v_call: TRBV5-1
clone_size: NA
j_call: TRBJ2-3

cdr3_nt: TGTGCCAGCAGCCCGACAGGGGGTTGGGAGACCCAGTACTTC
cdr3_aa: CASSPTGGWETQYF
d_call: TRBD1
cdr3_length: 14
v_call: TRBV7-3
clone_size: NA
j_call: TRBJ2-5

cdr3_nt: TGTGCCACGCAACAGGCGACGAACACTGAAGCTTTCTTT
cdr3_aa: CATQQATNTEAFF
d_call: NA
cdr3_length: 13
v_call: TRBV6-5
clone_size: NA
j_call: TRBJ1-1

cdr3_nt: TGTGCCAGCACCCTTGGGGGGACCTTTAGCTCCTACAATGAGCAGTTCTTC
cdr3_aa: CASTLGGTFSSYNEQFF
d_call: NA
cdr3_length: 17
v_call: TRBV11-2
clone_size: NA
j_call: TRBJ2-1

cdr3_nt: TGTGCCAGCAGCCTGGCTAGCGTCGAGCAGTACTTC
cdr3_aa: CASSLASVEQYF
d_call: NA
cdr3_length: 12
v_call: TRBV14
clone_size: NA
j_call: TRBJ2-7

cdr3_nt: TGTGCCAGCAGCCACCTGGGACACAGGGACAATGAGCAGTTCTTC
cdr3_aa: CASSHLGHRDNEQFF
d_call: NA
cdr3_length: 15
v_call: TRBV9
clone_size: NA
j_call: TRBJ2-1

cdr3_nt: TGTGCCTGGAGTGGGGACAGGGGGCTTAATTCACCCCTCCACTTT
cdr3_aa: CAWSGDRGLNSPLHF
d_call: TRBD1
cdr3_length: 15
v_call: TRBV30
clone_size: NA
j_call: TRBJ1-6

cdr3_nt: TGCGCCAGCAGCCAGCCGGGACAGGCTAAAGCAGATACGCAGTATTTT
cdr3_aa: CASSQPGQAKADTQYF
d_call: TRBD1
cdr3_length: 16
v_call: TRBV4-3
clone_size: NA
j_call: TRBJ2-3

cdr3_nt: TGTGCCAGCAGCTCTAGTTTTGCGGGCAATAACACCGGGGAGCTGTTTTTT
cdr3_aa: CASSSSFAGNNTGELFF
d_call: NA
cdr3_length: 17
v_call: TRBV7-6
clone_size: NA
j_call: TRBJ2-2

cdr3_nt: TGTGCCAGCAGTGCCACAGGGCTTAGCACAGATACGCAGTATTTT
cdr3_aa: CASSATGLSTDTQYF
d_call: NA
cdr3_length: 15
v_call: TRBV5-4
clone_size: NA
j_call: TRBJ2-3

cdr3_nt: TGCGCCAGCAGCTCGGGACAGGGTAATTCACCCCTCCACTTT
cdr3_aa: CASSSGQGNSPLHF
d_call: TRBD1
cdr3_length: 14
v_call: TRBV5-1
clone_size: NA
j_call: TRBJ1-6

cdr3_nt: TGTGCTAGTGGCCACCCTCAGGGCAGGACTGAAGCTTTCTTT
cdr3_aa: CASGHPQGRTEAFF
d_call: NA
cdr3_length: 14
v_call: TRBV12-5
clone_size: NA
j_call: TRBJ1-1

cdr3_nt: TGTGCCAGCAGCCCTCGACAAATAGATCAGCCCCAGCATTTT
cdr3_aa: CASSPRQIDQPQHF
d_call: NA
cdr3_length: 14
v_call: TRBV6-2/TRBV6-3
clone_size: NA
j_call: TRBJ1-5

cdr3_nt: TGTGCCAGCAGCTTAGTGGAGCTAAATACGCAGTATTTT
cdr3_aa: CASSLVELNTQYF
d_call: NA
cdr3_length: 13
v_call: TRBV11-2
clone_size: NA
j_call: TRBJ2-3

cdr3_nt: TGTGCCAGCACTCCGGTTTCAGGGGAGCAGTTCTTC
cdr3_aa: CASTPVSGEQFF
d_call: NA
cdr3_length: 12
v_call: TRBV6-6
clone_size: NA
j_call: TRBJ2-1

cdr3_nt: TGTGCCAGCTCAGAGAGGTTAGAGACTGAAGCTTTCTTT
cdr3_aa: CASSERLETEAFF
d_call: NA
cdr3_length: 13
v_call: TRBV18
clone_size: NA
j_call: TRBJ1-1

cdr3_nt: TGTGCCAGCAGTTACTCGAGTCCGGACTATGGCTACACCTTC
cdr3_aa: CASSYSSPDYGYTF
d_call: NA
cdr3_length: 14
v_call: TRBV6-6
clone_size: NA
j_call: TRBJ1-2

cdr3_nt: TGTGCCAGCAGCTTATTTAGCGGGGGCCGAACCTACGAGCAGTACTTC
cdr3_aa: CASSLFSGGRTYEQYF
d_call: TRBD2
cdr3_length: 16
v_call: TRBV7-2
clone_size: NA
j_call: TRBJ2-7

cdr3_nt: TGTGCCAGCAGCTCCGGCCAGAGGGAAAAACTGTTTTTT
cdr3_aa: CASSSGQREKLFF
d_call: NA
cdr3_length: 13
v_call: TRBV3-1/TRBV3-2
clone_size: once
j_call: TRBJ1-4

cdr3_nt: TGTGCCAGCAGCCGACAGGGTGGAAACACTGAAGCTTTCTTT
cdr3_aa: CASSRQGGNTEAFF
d_call: TRBD1
cdr3_length: 14
v_call: TRBV2
clone_size: NA
j_call: TRBJ1-1

cdr3_nt: TGTGCCAGCAGTTCTAGGGACAGGGGTAATTCACCCCTCCACTTT
cdr3_aa: CASSSRDRGNSPLHF
d_call: TRBD1
cdr3_length: 15
v_call: TRBV6-5
clone_size: NA
j_call: TRBJ1-6

cdr3_nt: TGTGCCAGCAGCCGAGGGGGCTGGGAAAAACTGTTTTTT
cdr3_aa: CASSRGGWEKLFF
d_call: TRBD1
cdr3_length: 13
v_call: TRBV12-3/TRBV12-4
clone_size: NA
j_call: TRBJ1-4

cdr3_nt: TGTGCCAGCAGCGTAGAGCCAGGGGCGAAGTACGAGCAGTACTTC
cdr3_aa: CASSVEPGAKYEQYF
d_call: NA
cdr3_length: 15
v_call: TRBV9
clone_size: NA
j_call: TRBJ2-7

cdr3_nt: TGCGCCAGCAGTGGCCAGGGGAACACAGATACGCAGTATTTT
cdr3_aa: CASSGQGNTDTQYF
d_call: NA
cdr3_length: 14
v_call: TRBV10-1
clone_size: once
j_call: TRBJ2-3

cdr3_nt: TGTGCCAGCAGCCTCCGTAGCACAGATACGCAGTATTTT
cdr3_aa: CASSLRSTDTQYF
d_call: NA
cdr3_length: 13
v_call: TRBV5-5
clone_size: NA
j_call: TRBJ2-3

cdr3_nt: TGTGCCAGCAGAGCCGGGACATTGGGTGGCTACACCTTC
cdr3_aa: CASRAGTLGGYTF
d_call: NA
cdr3_length: 13
v_call: TRBV6-5
clone_size: NA
j_call: TRBJ1-2

cdr3_nt: TGTGCCAGTAGTATACCGGGACTAGGCACATATACGCAGTATTTT
cdr3_aa: CASSIPGLGTYTQYF
d_call: TRBD2
cdr3_length: 15
v_call: TRBV19
clone_size: NA
j_call: TRBJ2-3

cdr3_nt: TGTGCCAGCAGCCAATTCTGGGGGACAGAAAGCAATCAGCCCCAGCATTTT
cdr3_aa: CASSQFWGTESNQPQHF
d_call: TRBD1
cdr3_length: 17
v_call: TRBV16
clone_size: few
j_call: TRBJ1-5

cdr3_nt: TGTGCCACCAGTGATGGACGCAGGGGGAGCACAGATACGCAGTATTTT
cdr3_aa: CATSDGRRGSTDTQYF
d_call: TRBD1
cdr3_length: 16
v_call: TRBV24-1
clone_size: NA
j_call: TRBJ2-3

cdr3_nt: TGTGCCAGCAGCTTTGGGACTAGCGGGGGGGATGAGCAGTTCTTC
cdr3_aa: CASSFGTSGGDEQFF
d_call: TRBD2
cdr3_length: 15
v_call: TRBV7-2
clone_size: NA
j_call: TRBJ2-1

cdr3_nt: TGTGCCAGTAGTTCGGGCAGGGGGCACGAGAACACTGAAGCTTTCTTT
cdr3_aa: CASSSGRGHENTEAFF
d_call: TRBD1
cdr3_length: 16
v_call: TRBV19
clone_size: NA
j_call: TRBJ1-1

cdr3_nt: TGTGCCAGCAGTTACAATCCCCCCACAGGGGTGCGCACTGAAGCTTTCTTT
cdr3_aa: CASSYNPPTGVRTEAFF
d_call: TRBD1
cdr3_length: 17
v_call: TRBV6-2/TRBV6-3
clone_size: NA
j_call: TRBJ1-1

cdr3_nt: TGTGCCAGCAGTTACGTTCGGGTAACCGGGGAGCTGTTTTTT
cdr3_aa: CASSYVRVTGELFF
d_call: NA
cdr3_length: 14
v_call: TRBV6-5
clone_size: NA
j_call: TRBJ2-2